These 30 T cell receptor beta chains were sequenced from one sample in a study of T-cell memory formation after mild COVID-19. TCRdb re-called the 5' RACE reads through MiXCR, storing one row per CDR3 protein. Of roughly 370,000 distinct CDR3 sequences in the sample, approximately 16% are singletons; the top ten hold 20% to 25%. Sequenced: PBMCs or a T cell subset sorted from them (not recorded which). The origin of the receptors is a man younger than 35 who had mild COVID-19 (a few samples of this study predate the infection). Cell type and time point are not known.

This clonotype was observed a few times. The V gene is TRBV7-2, the J gene TRBJ1-1; perhaps TRBD1 as D (6 bases). V was shortened by 2 bases and J by 6 bases, with 13 bases between the two germline ends. In germline, CDR1 is SGHTA, CDR2 FQGNSA. The CDR3 covers 14 residues. In nucleotides, the CDR3 is TGTGCCAGCAGCTTACAGGGGATAGGGTCTGAAGCTTTCTTT. Residues: CASSLQGIGSEAFF.

The CDR3 nucleotides are TGTGCCAGCAGCCCCCTAATGGGGCAGACAGATACGCAGTATTTT. Amino acid sequence: CASSPLMGQTDTQYF. The chain is built from TRBV11-2 and TRBJ2-3, with D tentatively TRBD1 (5 bases). CDR3 size: 15 residues. The germline V gene has CDR1 SGHAT and CDR2 FQNNGV. Trimming removed 5 bases from V and 3 bases from J, with 15 bases in between.

The gene calls are TRBV5-1 and TRBJ2-5; D possibly matches TRBD1 or TRBD2 (5 bases each). This CDR3 comprises 13 residues. Germline CDR1 and CDR2: SGHRS and YFSETQ. V was clipped by 7 bases and J by 0 bases, with 10 bases between them. The CDR3 here is CASGRDDQETQYF. CDR3 in DNA: TGCGCCAGCGGCCGGGACGACCAAGAGACCCAGTACTTC.

This rearrangement joins TRBV9 to TRBJ1-5, with no clear D. CDR1 and CDR2 from the germline V gene are SGDLS and YYNGEE. This CDR3 contains 15 residues. V lost 0 bases and J 4 bases, leaving 11 bases between the germline ends. The CDR3: CASSVAAGPNQPQHF. The CDR3 nucleotides are TGTGCCAGCAGCGTAGCTGCGGGCCCGAATCAGCCCCAGCATTTT.

This clonotype has more than one count but fewer than ten. The chain is built from TRBV12-3 or TRBV12-4 and TRBJ2-2; TRBD1 agrees at 10 bases. The V and J ends lost 6 bases and 3 bases, in that order; junction bases with no gene match: 7. CDR3 length: 16 amino acids. Here the CDR3 reads CASSRGQGSDTGELFF. CDR3 sequence (DNA): TGTGCCAGCAGCCGGGGACAGGGGTCGGACACCGGGGAGCTGTTTTTT.

This clonotype showed up just a few times. The chain has TRBV20-1 and TRBJ1-5, with 10 bases aligning to TRBD1. J gave up 5 bases and V 4 bases, and 11 bases lay outside the gene matches. The CDR3 sequence is 16 residues long. Germline CDR1 and CDR2: DFQATT and SNEGSKA (reference sequence). The CDR3 sequence is CSAIPGTGVADQPQHF. The CDR3 coding sequence is TGCAGTGCTATCCCCGGGACAGGGGTCGCCGATCAGCCCCAGCATTTT.

In this sample, this clonotype turned up a few times. The V gene is TRBV12-3 or TRBV12-4, the J gene TRBJ1-2, with 9 bases fitting TRBD1. The CDR3 has 16 residues. V lost 9 bases, J lost 5 bases, and 16 bases stayed unmatched. CDR3 nucleotides: TGTGCCAGGGGTCCTTACAGGGGGCCTCCCTTATATGGCTACACCTTC. Translated, it gives CARGPYRGPPLYGYTF.

This clonotype was counted only a few times. Here the CDR3 reads CASGLLAGGPYNEQFF. The CDR3 coding sequence is TGTGCCAGCGGCCTTCTAGCGGGGGGGCCCTACAATGAGCAGTTCTTC. This rearrangement joins TRBV25-1 to TRBJ2-1; 12 bases fit TRBD2. The CDR3 totals 16 residues. Germline CDR1 reads MGHDK; CDR2 reads SYGVNS. V gave up 8 bases and J gave up 2 bases; unmatched junction bases: 7.

This clonotype has ten or more counts. As DNA, the CDR3 is TGTGCCAGCAGAGATCAGCGGGGGGGCCTCGGTGAGCAGTTCTTC. As protein: CASRDQRGGLGEQFF. The rearrangement uses TRBV7-2 and TRBJ2-1; 10 nucleotides align to TRBD2. Trimming cost V 6 bases and J 9 bases; bases outside gene matches: 11. This CDR3 region has 15 residues. In germline, CDR1 is SGHTA, CDR2 FQGNSA. The variable domain in full, completed from reference TRBV7-2 and TRBJ2-1, reads GAGVSQSPSNKVTEKGKDVELRCDPISGHTALYWYRQSLGQGLEFLIYFQGNSAPDKSGLPSDRFSAERTGGSVSTLTIQRTQQEDSAVYLCASRDQRGGLGEQFFGPGTRLTVL.

This clonotype was found a few times. J is TRBJ2-5 and V is TRBV12-3 or TRBV12-4; D is uncertain. Trimming stripped 7 bases from V and 0 bases from J, with 15 bases between. The length of the CDR3 is 15 residues. The CDR3 nucleotides are TGTGCCAGCACCCGATCCACTTCGTACCAAGAGACCCAGTACTTC. Its translation: CASTRSTSYQETQYF.

CDR3 nucleotide sequence: TGCAGCGTCACCGGACAGGAGAGGGACATTCAGTACTTC. It yields the protein CSVTGQERDIQYF. The J gene is TRBJ2-4, the V gene TRBV29-1; TRBD1 matches at 7 bases. Germline loops: CDR1 SQVTM, CDR2 ANQGSEA. The CDR3 extends over 13 amino acids. V lost 6 bases to trimming and J lost 8 bases; unmatched junction nucleotides: 10.

This clonotype came up a few times. The CDR3 protein is CASSLVGPGNQPQHF. The CDR3 DNA sequence: TGTGCCAGCAGCTTAGTAGGGCCCGGGAATCAGCCCCAGCATTTT. This chain links TRBV7-2 with TRBJ1-5, with D unresolved. The length of the CDR3 is 15 residues. The V and J ends lost 1 base and 4 bases respectively, with 11 bases between them. Germline-derived CDR1 and CDR2 are SGHTA and FQGNSA.

J is TRBJ2-3 and V is TRBV5-1; D is perhaps TRBD2 (5 bases). The CDR3 is 14 residues long. Trimming removed 0 bases from V and 6 bases from J, with 11 bases in between. Germline loops: CDR1 SGHRS, CDR2 YFSETQ. The CDR3 DNA reads TGCGCCAGCAGCTTGGACCTAGCTGCGGATACGCAGTATTTT. This translates into CASSLDLAADTQYF.

In this sample, this clonotype turned up a few times. The V call is TRBV5-1, the J call TRBJ2-1, with D possibly TRBD1 on 6 matching bases. CDR1 and CDR2 (germline): SGHRS, YFSETQ. V lost 4 bases to trimming and J lost 6 bases, with 14 bases between them. The CDR3 totals 14 residues. The CDR3 DNA is TGCGCCAGCAGCGAGGGCCAAGGGGGCAATGAGCAGTTCTTC. This translates into CASSEGQGGNEQFF.

This clonotype is medium-sized in the sample. This sequence joins TRBV10-2 and TRBJ2-3, with 9 bases matching TRBD1. CDR1 and CDR2 from the germline V gene are WSHSY and SAAADI. J lost 0 bases, V lost 8 bases, and 21 bases had no gene match. CDR3 length equals 20 residues. CDR3 coding DNA: TGCGCCAGCCCACGCTTTAAACCGGGACAGGGAGTAGTCAGCACAGATACGCAGTATTTT. The encoded protein is CASPRFKPGQGVVSTDTQYF.

The rearrangement uses TRBV4-3 and TRBJ2-5; D might be TRBD2 (6 bases). Trimming stripped 1 base from V and 8 bases from J, with 11 bases between. Germline V CDR1 and CDR2: LGHNA, YSLEER. The length of the CDR3 is 13 residues. The CDR3 protein is CASSQGLVGTQYF. The DNA of the CDR3 is TGCGCCAGCAGCCAAGGACTAGTGGGTACCCAGTACTTC.

The CDR3 is CASSVSPGQEGSGYTF. CDR3 DNA: TGTGCCAGCAGCGTTTCGCCAGGCCAAGAGGGAAGTGGCTACACCTTC. V usage is TRBV9 and J usage is TRBJ1-2; no clear D gene. Trimming pared 2 bases from V and 7 bases from J, leaving 21 bases between. Germline CDR1 reads SGDLS; CDR2 reads YYNGEE. The CDR3 is made up of 16 amino acids.

This clonotype showed up just a few times. This chain joins TRBV20-1 and TRBJ2-2, with D unresolved. The CDR3 consists of 13 residues. V was clipped by 6 bases and J by 0 bases, with 8 bases between them. Germline V gene data show CDR1 as DFQATT and CDR2 as SNEGSKA (reference sequence). CDR3: CSAQTANTGELFF. In DNA form, the CDR3 reads TGCAGTGCCCAGACCGCGAACACCGGGGAGCTGTTTTTT.

V and J are TRBV7-2 and TRBJ2-3; the match to TRBD2 covers 8 bases. The CDR3 contains 16 residues. With 3 bases clipped from V and 1 base from J, the junction kept 6 bases outside the gene matches. Germline V gene data show CDR1 as SGHTA and CDR2 as FQGNSA. The chain's CDR3 is CASSFGAGGGTDTQYF. CDR3 nucleotides: TGTGCCAGCAGCTTTGGGGCGGGGGGCGGCACAGATACGCAGTATTTT.

This chain uses TRBV15 with TRBJ2-2; D is possibly TRBD1 or TRBD2 (5 bases each). This CDR3 comprises 15 residues. V lost 0 bases and J 5 bases, leaving 10 bases between the germline ends. CDR1 is LNHNV, CDR2 YYDKDF, per germline (reference sequence). The CDR3 DNA reads TGTGCCACCAGCAGAGAGGGGGTACCAACCGGGGAGCTGTTTTTT. As protein: CATSREGVPTGELFF.

This clonotype has more than one count but fewer than ten. The chain links TRBV7-2 to TRBJ1-2; perhaps TRBD1 as D (5 bases). CDR1 is SGHTA and CDR2 is FQGNSA in the germline V gene. The CDR3 has 13 amino acids. The V and J ends lost 5 bases and 3 bases respectively, with 10 bases between them. Here the CDR3 DNA reads TGTGCCAGCAGCCCTGGGGCTGACTATGGCTACACCTTC. Translating gives CASSPGADYGYTF. Variable domain in full (rest from reference TRBV7-2 and TRBJ1-2): GAGVSQSPSNKVTEKGKDVELRCDPISGHTALYWYRQSLGQGLEFLIYFQGNSAPDKSGLPSDRFSAERTGGSVSTLTIQRTQQEDSAVYLCASSPGADYGYTFGSGTRLTVV.

The rearrangement joins TRBV5-5 to TRBJ2-7; D is ambiguous. V lost 4 bases, J lost 6 bases, and 17 bases lay in between. CDR1 and CDR2 (germline): SGHKS, YYEKEE (reference sequence). This CDR3 region has 14 residues. CDR3 region: CASSDGRVLSEQYV. The CDR3 nucleotides read TGTGCCAGCAGCGACGGACGCGTACTTTCCGAGCAGTACGTC.

The J gene is TRBJ2-5, the V gene TRBV7-2; no clear D. The CDR3 length is 11 residues. Germline-derived CDR1 and CDR2 are SGHTA and FQGNSA. Deletions cut 4 bases from V and 7 bases from J, with 7 bases between. As DNA, the CDR3 is TGTGCCAGCAGCTCCTCGGCGACCCAGTACTTC. Amino acid sequence: CASSSSATQYF.

V and J are TRBV27 and TRBJ2-3, with D hard to call. The germline V gene encodes CDR1 MNHEY and CDR2 SMNVEV (reference sequence). This CDR3 comprises 15 residues. The V gene lost 2 bases and the J gene lost 1 base, with 10 bases spanning the gap. DNA of the CDR3: TGTGCCAGCAGTTTAGGTGTACTCCGCACAGATACGCAGTATTTT. Translating gives CASSLGVLRTDTQYF.

The rearrangement joins TRBV7-7 to TRBJ2-5; 11 bases map to TRBD1. This CDR3 is built from 14 residues. J was trimmed by 7 bases and V by 5 bases; bases with no gene match: 6. The germline V gene encodes CDR1 SSHAT and CDR2 FNYEAQ (reference sequence). CDR3 nucleotide sequence: TGTGCCAGCAGCCCGGGGACAGGGGGTGCGACCCAGTACTTC. This gives the protein CASSPGTGGATQYF.

The chain uses TRBV5-1 and TRBJ1-4; possible D gene TRBD1, 6 bases. Trimming pared 3 bases from V and 5 bases from J, leaving 20 bases between. This CDR3 spans 17 amino acids. CDR1 is SGHRS and CDR2 is YFSETQ in the germline V gene. The CDR3 sequence: CASSWGDPGVSNEKLFF. The CDR3 DNA reads TGCGCCAGCAGCTGGGGTGACCCAGGGGTGTCGAATGAAAAACTGTTTTTT.

This clonotype came up a few times. This chain connects TRBV7-9 to TRBJ2-3; tentatively, D is TRBD1 (6 bases). This CDR3 has 17 amino acids. The ends were cut back, 5 bases at V and 0 bases at J, with 18 bases in the middle. Per the germline V gene, CDR1 is SEHNR and CDR2 is FQNEAQ (reference sequence). CDR3 in amino acids: CASSPPWGTSSTDTQYF. CDR3 in DNA: TGTGCCAGCAGCCCACCTTGGGGGACATCAAGCACAGATACGCAGTATTTT.

CDR3 sequence reads: CASSFTPTDTQYF. The CDR3 DNA sequence: TGTGCCAGCAGCTTCACACCCACAGATACGCAGTATTTT. The chain employs TRBV7-3 and TRBJ2-3; D is unresolved. V gave up 3 bases and J gave up 2 bases, with 6 bases separating them. The CDR3 totals 13 residues. From germline, CDR1 is SGHTA and CDR2 FQGTGA.

The V and J genes are TRBV7-2 and TRBJ2-3; 9 nucleotides agree with TRBD2. Germline V CDR1 and CDR2: SGHTA, FQGNSA. The CDR3 loop spans 16 amino acids. J was trimmed by 7 bases and V by 2 bases; bases with no gene match: 10. CDR3 DNA sequence: TGTGCCAGCAGCTTAATGCCGCGGGGGGGCCTCAATACGCAGTATTTT. Protein product: CASSLMPRGGLNTQYF.

V usage is TRBV5-1 and J usage is TRBJ1-1, with 9 bases matching TRBD1. Germline CDR1 is SGHRS and CDR2 is YFSETQ. V dropped 3 bases and J dropped 2; count of bases not matched to a gene: 5. The CDR3 has 15 amino acids. The CDR3 DNA reads as TGCGCCAGCAGCTCGTACAGGGGGCCCAACACTGAAGCTTTCTTT. It yields the protein CASSSYRGPNTEAFF.